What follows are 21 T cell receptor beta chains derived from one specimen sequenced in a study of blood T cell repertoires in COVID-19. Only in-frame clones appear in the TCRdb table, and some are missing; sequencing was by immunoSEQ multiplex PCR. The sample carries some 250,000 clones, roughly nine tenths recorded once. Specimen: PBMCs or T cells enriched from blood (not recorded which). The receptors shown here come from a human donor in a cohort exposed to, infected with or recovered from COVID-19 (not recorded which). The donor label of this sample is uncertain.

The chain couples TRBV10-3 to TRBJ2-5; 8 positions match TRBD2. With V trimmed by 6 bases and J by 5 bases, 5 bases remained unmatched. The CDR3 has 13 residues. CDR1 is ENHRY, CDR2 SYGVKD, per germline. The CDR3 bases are TGTGCCATCAGAGCGGGGGCCCAGGAGACCCAGTACTTC. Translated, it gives CAIRAGAQETQYF.

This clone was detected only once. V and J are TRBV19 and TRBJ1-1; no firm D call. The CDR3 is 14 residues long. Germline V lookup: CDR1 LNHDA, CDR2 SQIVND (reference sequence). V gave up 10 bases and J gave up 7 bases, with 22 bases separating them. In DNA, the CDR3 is TGTGCCACCTTGCGGCTTGTCCCCCCAATTGAAGCTTTCTTT. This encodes CATLRLVPPIEAFF.

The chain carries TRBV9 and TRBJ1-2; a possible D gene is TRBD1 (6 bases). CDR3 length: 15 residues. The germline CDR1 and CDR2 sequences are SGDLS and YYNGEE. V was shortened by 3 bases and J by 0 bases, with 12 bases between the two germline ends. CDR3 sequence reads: CASSATDRANYGYTF. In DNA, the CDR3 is TGTGCCAGCAGCGCAACGGACAGAGCTAACTATGGCTACACCTTC.

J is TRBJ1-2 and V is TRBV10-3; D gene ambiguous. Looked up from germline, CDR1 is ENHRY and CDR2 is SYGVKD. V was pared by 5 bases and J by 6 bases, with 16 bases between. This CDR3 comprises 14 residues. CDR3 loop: CAISQQALDDGYTF. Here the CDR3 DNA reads TGTGCCATCAGTCAGCAGGCATTGGATGATGGCTACACCTTC.

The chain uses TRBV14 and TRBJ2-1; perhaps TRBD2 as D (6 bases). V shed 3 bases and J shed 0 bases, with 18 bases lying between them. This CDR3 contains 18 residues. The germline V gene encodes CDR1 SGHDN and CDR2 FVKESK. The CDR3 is CASSQTRGTPSSYNEQFF. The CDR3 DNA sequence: TGTGCCAGCAGCCAGACGAGAGGGACTCCGAGCTCCTACAATGAGCAGTTCTTC.

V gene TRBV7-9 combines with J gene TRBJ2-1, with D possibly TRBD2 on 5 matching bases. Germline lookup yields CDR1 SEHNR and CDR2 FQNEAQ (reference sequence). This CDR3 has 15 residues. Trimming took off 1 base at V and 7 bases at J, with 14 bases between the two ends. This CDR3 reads CASSLGGLAWNEQFF. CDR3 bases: TGTGCCAGCAGCTTAGGCGGCCTAGCATGGAATGAGCAGTTCTTC. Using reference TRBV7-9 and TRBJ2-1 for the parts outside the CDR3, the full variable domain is DTGVSQNPRHKITKRGQNVTFRCDPISEHNRLYWYRQTLGQGPEFLTYFQNEAQLEKSRLLSDRFSAERPKGSFSTLEIQRTEQGDSAMYLCASSLGGLAWNEQFFGPGTRLTVL.

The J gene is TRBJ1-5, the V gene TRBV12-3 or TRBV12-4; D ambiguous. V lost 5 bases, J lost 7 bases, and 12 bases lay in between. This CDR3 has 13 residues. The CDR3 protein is CASSPGEDQPQHF. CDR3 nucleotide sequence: TGTGCCAGCAGTCCCGGGGAAGACCAGCCCCAGCATTTT.

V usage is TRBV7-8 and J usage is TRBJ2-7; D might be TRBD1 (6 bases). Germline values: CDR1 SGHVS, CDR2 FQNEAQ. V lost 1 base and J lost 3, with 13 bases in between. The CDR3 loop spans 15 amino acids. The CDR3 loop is CASSLGQATIYEQYF. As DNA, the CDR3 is TGTGCCAGCAGCTTAGGACAGGCTACAATCTACGAGCAGTACTTC.

CDR3 sequence: CASSLDNSYNEQFF. CDR3 sequence (DNA): TGCGCCAGCAGCTTGGATAACTCCTACAATGAGCAGTTCTTC. The J gene is TRBJ2-1, the V gene TRBV5-1; D is uncertain. Deletions cut 0 bases from V and 0 bases from J, with 4 bases between. From germline, CDR1 is SGHRS and CDR2 YFSETQ. The CDR3 is made up of 14 amino acids.

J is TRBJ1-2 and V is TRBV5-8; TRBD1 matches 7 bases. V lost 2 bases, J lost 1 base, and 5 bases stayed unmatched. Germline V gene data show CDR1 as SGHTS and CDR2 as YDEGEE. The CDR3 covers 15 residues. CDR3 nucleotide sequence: TGTGCCAGCAGCTTTACCCACAGGGGTAACTATGGCTACACCTTC. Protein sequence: CASSFTHRGNYGYTF.

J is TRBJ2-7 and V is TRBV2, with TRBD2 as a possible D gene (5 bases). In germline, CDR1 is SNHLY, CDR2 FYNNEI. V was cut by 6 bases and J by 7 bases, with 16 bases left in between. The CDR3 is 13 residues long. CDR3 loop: CASSPRPTGEQYF. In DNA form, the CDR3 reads TGTGCCAGCAGCCCACGCCCGACGGGAGAGCAGTACTTC.

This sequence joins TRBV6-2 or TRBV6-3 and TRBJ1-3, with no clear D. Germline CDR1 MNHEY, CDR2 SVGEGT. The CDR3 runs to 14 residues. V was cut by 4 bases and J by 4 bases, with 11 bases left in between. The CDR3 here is CASSLGLAGNTIYF. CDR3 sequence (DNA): TGTGCCAGCAGTTTGGGCCTCGCGGGAAACACCATATATTTT.

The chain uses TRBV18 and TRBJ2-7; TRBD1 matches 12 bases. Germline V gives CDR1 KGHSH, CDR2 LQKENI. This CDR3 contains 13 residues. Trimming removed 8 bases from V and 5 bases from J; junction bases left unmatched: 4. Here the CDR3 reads CASGDRGRDEQYF. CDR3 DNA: TGTGCCAGCGGGGACAGGGGGCGGGACGAGCAGTACTTC.

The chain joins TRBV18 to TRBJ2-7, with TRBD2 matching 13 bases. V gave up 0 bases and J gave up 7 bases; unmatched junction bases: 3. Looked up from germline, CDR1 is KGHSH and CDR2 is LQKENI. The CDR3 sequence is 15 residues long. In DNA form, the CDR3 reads TGTGCCAGCTCACCACCGGGACTAGCGGGGCTGGAGCAGTACTTC. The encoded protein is CASSPPGLAGLEQYF.

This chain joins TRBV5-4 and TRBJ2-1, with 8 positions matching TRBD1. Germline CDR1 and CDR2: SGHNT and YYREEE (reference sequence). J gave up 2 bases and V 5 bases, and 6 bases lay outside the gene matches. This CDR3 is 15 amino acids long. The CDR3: CASSSGTGTYNEQFF. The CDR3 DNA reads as TGTGCCAGCAGTTCCGGGACAGGCACCTACAATGAGCAGTTCTTC. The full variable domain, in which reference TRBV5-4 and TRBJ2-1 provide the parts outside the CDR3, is ETGVTQSPTHLIKTRGQQVTLRCSSQSGHNTVSWYQQALGQGPQFIFQYYREEENGRGNFPPRFSGLQFPNYSSELNVNALELDDSALYLCASSSGTGTYNEQFFGPGTRLTVL.

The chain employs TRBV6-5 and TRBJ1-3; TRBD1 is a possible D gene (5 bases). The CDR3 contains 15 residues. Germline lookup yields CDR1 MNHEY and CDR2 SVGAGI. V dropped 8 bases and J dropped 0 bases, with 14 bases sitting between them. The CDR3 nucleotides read TGTGCCAGCGCCCCACAGGTCAACTCTGGAAACACCATATATTTT. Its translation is CASAPQVNSGNTIYF.

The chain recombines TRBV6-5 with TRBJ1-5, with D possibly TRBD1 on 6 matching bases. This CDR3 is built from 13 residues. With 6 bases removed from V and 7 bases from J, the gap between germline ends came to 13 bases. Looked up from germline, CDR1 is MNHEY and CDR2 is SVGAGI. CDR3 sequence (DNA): TGTGCCAGCAGCAAGCAGGGGAACCAGCCCCAGCATTTT. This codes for CASSKQGNQPQHF.

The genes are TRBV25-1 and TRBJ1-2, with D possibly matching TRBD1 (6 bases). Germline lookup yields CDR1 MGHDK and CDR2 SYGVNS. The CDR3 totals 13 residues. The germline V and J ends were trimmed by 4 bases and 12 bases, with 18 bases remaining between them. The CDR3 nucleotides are TGTGCCAGCAGTGGGACCGGGACAACGATCGACACCTTC. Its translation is CASSGTGTTIDTF.

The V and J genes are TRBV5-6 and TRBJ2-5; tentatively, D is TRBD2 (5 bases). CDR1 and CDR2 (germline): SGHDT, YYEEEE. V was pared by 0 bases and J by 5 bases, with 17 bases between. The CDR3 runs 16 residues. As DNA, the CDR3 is TGTGCCAGCAGCTTGGCCAACCCCTTCGGGGTGGAGACCCAGTACTTC. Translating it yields CASSLANPFGVETQYF.

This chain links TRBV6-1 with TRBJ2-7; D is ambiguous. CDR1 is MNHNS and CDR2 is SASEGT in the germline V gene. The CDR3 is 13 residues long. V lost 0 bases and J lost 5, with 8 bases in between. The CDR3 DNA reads TGTGCCAGCAGTGAAGCTGAGGTGAACGAGCAGTACTTC. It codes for CASSEAEVNEQYF.

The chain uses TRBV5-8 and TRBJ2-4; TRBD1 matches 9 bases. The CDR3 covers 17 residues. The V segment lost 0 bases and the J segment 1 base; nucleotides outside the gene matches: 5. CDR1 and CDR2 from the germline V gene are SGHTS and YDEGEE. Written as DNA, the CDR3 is TGTGCCAGCAGCTTGGGGGACAGGGCGGCGGCCAAAAACATTCAGTACTTC. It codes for CASSLGDRAAAKNIQYF.